This T cell receptor beta chain was observed in a study of early T cells in non-severe SARS-CoV-2 infection (dated by TCRdb to the early 2020s). Describing the broader study: TCR sequencing used bulk RNA from unsorted whole blood, so alpha and beta chains could not be paired.

Remarks on this clonotype: Its recognized antigen is unknown. A much larger clone lies one base from this, so it may be a read error.

The germline V and J ends show losses of 5 bases and 3 bases respectively, and no gene match explains 11 bases of the junction. Via the germline V gene (reference sequence), CDR1 is SEHNR and CDR2 FQNEAQ. Measured from the cysteine to the phenylalanine, the CDR3 is 17 residues long. Just CDR3 DNA is preserved here, 51 bases in frame from base 1. The study was a case-control design nested within a healthcare worker cohort in London, UK, with weekly nasopharyngeal swab PCR tests and blood sampling. Healthcare workers were recruited during the week of the UK lockdown, between 23 and 31 March 2020, and followed weekly for up to 16 weeks. Library preparation was by 5' RACE. The instrument given in TCRdb is NextSeq 500. Unique molecular identifiers were attached to individual cDNA molecules in the TCR library protocol so that sequencing error and PCR bias could be corrected. Both TCR alpha and beta chains were sequenced, and tight co-correlation was observed between alpha and beta sequence abundances in each sample. Concerning the study's data processing: Decombinator V4 was used to annotate the V gene, J gene and CDR3 of the TCR sequences. TCRs were defined as expanded if a significant change between any two time points was detected under a Poisson model with p below 0.0001. TCR abundances were normalised to the total number of TCRs sequenced per sample and were expressed as counts per million. TRAV1-2 paired with TRAJ12, TRAJ20 or TRAJ33 defined MAIT TCRs, while TRAV10 paired with TRAJ18 defined iNKT TCRs. A search of VDJdb, accessed on 1 November 2021, was run for TCRs annotated to CMV, EBV and SARS-CoV-2, with TCRs annotated for multiple antigens excluded. In TCRdb, the public reads were trimmed at Q25 with fastp and aligned with MiXCR, with productive beta chains retained. Each record represents a unique CDR3 protein, reported with the most common genes and DNA among its rows. Here the V and J calls rest on TCRdb's processing, not on the authors' analysis. The sample table contains approximately 28,000 distinct CDR3 sequences; only one count was recorded for 6% of them. Around 34% of the sample is held by the ten biggest clonotypes.

Results and caveats for the whole study, not just this receptor: VDJdb matching was skewed toward anti-spike CD8 responses and likely underestimated virus-specific expansions, missing private and CD4 specificities.

The sequence was obtained from an adult who was a healthcare worker with PCR-confirmed SARS-CoV-2 infection or an uninfected control (not recorded which). The material was whole blood, obtained at baseline. The V and J segments used are TRBV7-9 and TRBJ2-3; TRBD2 agrees with 10 junctional bases. The DNA sequence is given as TGTGCCAGCAGCCAAAGGGGAGCGGGAGGGCCAACAGATACGCAGTATTTT. This translates into CASSQRGAGGPTDTQYF.